The rows below give T cell receptor beta chains drawn from one sample of a study of T-cell reconstitution after alpha-beta-depleted transplantation in children. TCRdb analysed the PCR reads with MiXCR anew, one entry per CDR3 protein. The sample records fewer than 1 million distinct CDR3 sequences, about 16% being singletons. The source material was PBMCs, mostly from graft donor cells, sampled 360 days after TCRalphabeta/CD19-depleted stem cell transplant. The receptors were gathered from a male patient aged 10 to 17 who had a stem cell transplant for acute lymphoblastic leukemia, so the T cells may come from the graft donor. Each CDR3 is given with its conserved first and last residue. Fields, in order: V gene, D gene, clone size, J gene, CDR3 protein, CDR3 DNA. A D gene is named only where the DNA matches it firmly. Clone sizes are given selectively: once, few, many, or a class where the clone is expanded.

>TRBV20-1|NA|NA|TRBJ2-7
CSAMGRSYEQYF
TGCAGTGCTATGGGTCGCTCCTACGAGCAGTACTTC
>TRBV29-1|TRBD2|NA|TRBJ2-1
CSVEGEAGKDEQFF
TGCAGCGTTGAAGGGGAAGCGGGAAAAGATGAGCAGTTCTTC
>TRBV10-1|NA|few|TRBJ2-2
CASSELLGSGELFF
TGCGCCAGCAGTGAGCTTTTAGGTTCCGGGGAGCTGTTTTTT
>TRBV9|NA|NA|TRBJ2-7
CASSVASSGTYEQYF
TGTGCCAGCAGCGTAGCGTCTAGTGGTACCTACGAGCAGTACTTC
>TRBV7-2|NA|many|TRBJ2-6
CASSLGQASGANVLTF
TGTGCCAGCAGCTTAGGACAGGCTTCTGGGGCCAACGTCCTGACTTTC
>TRBV5-1|NA|few|TRBJ1-4
CASSFGGADEKLFF
TGCGCCAGCAGCTTCGGGGGGGCGGATGAAAAACTGTTTTTT
>TRBV15|TRBD1|NA|TRBJ1-5
CATSRDLAGGRNQPQHF
TGTGCCACCAGCAGAGATCTAGCAGGGGGGAGAAATCAGCCCCAGCATTTT
>TRBV5-1|NA|many|TRBJ2-3
CASSYWPGRTDTQYF
TGCGCCAGCAGCTACTGGCCAGGGAGGACAGATACGCAGTATTTT
>TRBV12-3/TRBV12-4|NA|NA|TRBJ1-6
CASSLERDLPLHF
TGTGCCAGCAGTTTAGAAAGAGACCTGCCCCTCCACTTT
>TRBV12-3/TRBV12-4|NA|NA|TRBJ2-3
CASRGKGTDTQYF
TGTGCCAGCAGGGGGAAGGGGACAGATACGCAGTATTTT
>TRBV7-2|TRBD2|few|TRBJ2-1
CASRKRAREGFF
TGTGCCAGCAGAAAAAGGGCCAGGGAGGGGTTCTTC
>TRBV18|TRBD1|few|TRBJ1-1
CASKEGTGGRYTEAFF
TGTGCCAGCAAGGAGGGGACAGGGGGCAGGTACACTGAAGCTTTCTTT
>TRBV7-8|NA|few|TRBJ2-2
CASSLVRVRNTGELFF
TGTGCCAGCAGCTTAGTGAGGGTGAGGAACACCGGGGAGCTGTTTTTT
>TRBV5-8|NA|few|TRBJ2-1
CASSPRDGRVNEQFF
TGTGCCAGCAGCCCCCGGGACGGGCGGGTTAATGAGCAGTTCTTC
>TRBV27|NA|NA|TRBJ1-5
CASSLRGRRNQPQHF
TGTGCCAGCAGTTTAAGGGGTCGGCGCAATCAGCCCCAGCATTTT
>TRBV4-1|NA|few|TRBJ2-4
CASSQEGDIQYF
TGCGCCAGCAGCCAAGAAGGGGACATTCAGTACTTC
>TRBV7-9|NA|few|TRBJ2-7
CASSPSEGEQYF
TGTGCCAGCAGCCCCTCGGAAGGGGAGCAGTACTTC
>TRBV14|TRBD2|NA|TRBJ2-3
CASSLLAGGETDTQYF
TGTGCCAGCAGCCTATTAGCGGGAGGGGAGACAGATACGCAGTATTTT
>TRBV4-1|NA|NA|TRBJ2-3
CASSQDRSVVTDTQYF
TGCGCCAGCAGCCAAGATCGTAGCGTAGTGACAGATACGCAGTATTTT
>TRBV6-5|NA|many|TRBJ1-1
CASSYGGTVMNTEAFF
TGTGCCAGCAGTTACGGAGGGACGGTTATGAACACTGAAGCTTTCTTT
>TRBV7-9|NA|many|TRBJ2-3
CASSPFFF
TGTGCCAGCAGCCCATTCTTTTTT
>TRBV3-1|NA|NA|TRBJ1-3
CASSTRHMGHRSGNTIYF
TGTGCCAGCAGCACCAGACATATGGGACACCGCTCTGGAAACACCATATATTTT
>TRBV20-1|NA|NA|TRBJ2-7
CSARDWAGGYEQYF
TGCAGTGCTAGAGATTGGGCTGGGGGATACGAGCAGTACTTC
>TRBV11-2|NA|NA|TRBJ2-1
CASSQNSYNEQFF
TGTGCCAGCAGCCAAAATTCCTACAATGAGCAGTTCTTC
>TRBV20-1|NA|NA|TRBJ2-7
CSASTPSYEQYF
TGCAGTGCTAGTACTCCTTCCTACGAGCAGTACTTC
>TRBV10-1|NA|many|TRBJ2-7
CASSDLSYEQYF
TGCGCCAGCAGTGATCTATCCTACGAGCAGTACTTC
>TRBV20-1|NA|NA|TRBJ1-1
CSAGGALGSEAFF
TGCAGTGCTGGGGGGGCCCTGGGATCTGAAGCTTTCTTT
>TRBV2|NA|once|TRBJ2-4
CASSEGDWSKNIQYF
TGTGCCAGCAGTGAGGGAGACTGGTCCAAAAACATTCAGTACTTC
>TRBV24-1|TRBD2|NA|TRBJ2-2
CATSELGGDTGELFF
TGTGCCACCAGTGAATTGGGAGGGGATACCGGGGAGCTGTTTTTT
>TRBV20-1|TRBD1|few|TRBJ1-5
CSASRTGINQPQHF
TGCAGTGCTAGCCGGACAGGGATCAATCAGCCCCAGCATTTT
>TRBV13|NA|NA|TRBJ2-7
CASSSNLARSSYEQYF
TGTGCCAGCAGCTCGAACCTAGCGAGGTCTTCCTACGAGCAGTACTTC
>TRBV28|NA|few|TRBJ1-3
CASSVGAGGGHTIYF
TGTGCCAGCAGTGTCGGGGCAGGAGGAGGACACACCATATATTTT
>TRBV28|TRBD2|few|TRBJ2-1
CASRLAGGAYNEQFF
TGTGCCAGCAGGTTGGCCGGGGGGGCCTACAATGAGCAGTTCTTC
>TRBV2|NA|NA|TRBJ2-3
CASIRGIGADTQYF
TGTGCCAGCATTCGTGGGATCGGGGCAGATACGCAGTATTTT
>TRBV5-1|TRBD1|once|TRBJ1-1
CASSSTGTGGPNTEAFF
TGCGCCAGCAGCTCTACCGGGACAGGGGGCCCTAACACTGAAGCTTTCTTT